Here is one TCR beta chain with its context. No antigen is known for it. Nothing much larger sits one base from this clone, and base qualities are not available. Reading the label with the study, this specimen's treatment or condition is: oral pan-JAK inhibitor, 5-10 mg twice daily. Peripheral blood and lesional scalp punch biopsies were obtained from patients with alopecia areata. PBMCs were isolated by density centrifugation and stained for CD3, CD4 and CD8, and CD4+ and CD8+ T cells were sorted on a FACSAria. The sample originates from a study of CD8+ T cells in alopecia areata (dated by TCRdb to 2016 to 2018). Broadly, across the study: The treated patients, all with moderate-to-severe alopecia areata, were enrolled in an open-label pilot trial of oral tofacitinib given at 5 to 10 mg twice daily. Tofacitinib was administered for 6 to 18 months, and 6 months of follow-up off drug were then conducted to assess delayed response and recurrence. The SALT score, which quantifies the percentage of affected scalp surface area, was used to measure disease severity in treated patients. To study T cell clonal expansion in alopecia areata, the researchers applied high-throughput TCRbeta sequencing to both the C3H/HeJ mouse model and human patients. Human TCRbeta sequencing covered scalp tissue and sorted CD4+ and CD8+ peripheral blood T cells from patchy and totalis/universalis alopecia areata patients and healthy controls. Biopsies were taken from tofacitinib-treated patients at baseline and at 4 and 24 weeks of treatment, and a later scalp biopsy was taken in several of the tofacitinib-treated patients. Clonality in the scalp was compared among normal scalp (n=4), patchy alopecia areata scalp (n=8), and alopecia totalis/universalis scalp (n=8). RNA was extracted with the PAXgene miRNA kit for fixed scalp, the miRNeasy kit for PBMCs, and the RNeasy kit for mouse skin. immunoSEQ multiplex PCR using 35 Vbeta forward primers and 13 Jbeta reverse primers was used to amplify TCRbeta CDR3 regions. The study at large found these results: Many expanded lesional clones were found to persist in scalp and blood during tofacitinib treatment, and relapse after treatment cessation may be partly explained by this persistence. TCR sequences shared between patients were less clear than in mice, possibly partly because of HLA diversity in the patient population. Compared with normal scalp, lesional scalp, particularly in alopecia totalis/universalis, had higher clonality and more expanded CD8+ clones, which suggests antigenic drive. Tofacitinib significantly lowered scalp clonality and the number of expanded CD8+ clones among the top 100 scalp clones. Resident alphabeta T cells in normal human skin are also sequenced, complicating scalp TCR repertoire analysis, unlike mouse skin dominated by gammadelta T cells. The treated cohort was small, with a single nonresponder, so links between baseline CD8+ expansion and response need larger studies.

Library preparation used the immunoSEQ multiplex PCR assay. To provide template for TCR sequencing, every sample had RNA extracted and reverse transcribed into cDNA. SuperScript III was used to make first-strand cDNA, primed with a 2:1 mix of oligo-dT and random hexamers. Amplification bias was assessed with a synthetic immune receptor repertoire, and residual bias was removed computationally. On the study's bioinformatics: After raw reads were preprocessed to remove errors, the CDR3 was defined following IMGT conventions as running from the conserved cysteine to phenylalanine. Clonality was calculated as 1 minus Shannon entropy normalized by log2 of the number of productive unique TCRs. Scalp TCRbeta sequences were cross-referenced with sorted blood CD4 and CD8 repertoires so that the CD4 or CD8 identity of scalp clones could be inferred. TCRdb re-hosts the immuneACCESS table, in-frame sequences only. Its copies lack some clones; in the studies checked, an unresolved V gene accounts for under half of them, and the cause for the rest is not known. That table supplies the V and J calls and clone size; D and trimming were determined from the DNA. The sample has 95,000 to 100,000 clones on record, roughly 56% of them singletons. The ten largest clones add up to around 17% of the sample.

Unmatched junction bases come to 4, with V trimmed by 0 bases and J by 3 bases. The germline V gene encodes CDR1 MGHRA and CDR2 YSYEKL. The CDR3 measures 15 amino acids from cysteine to phenylalanine. Only the CDR3 DNA stays, 45 bases, in frame from base 1. The receptor comes from a human donor with alopecia areata. The chain employs TRBV4-1 and TRBJ2-7, with TRBD2 matching 8 junction bases. Sequencing used CD8+ T cells sorted from blood, obtained at roughly week 58, from a patient treated with tofacitinib. At the DNA level, the sequence is TGCGCCAGCAGCCAAGAGCGGGGGGCGGGCTACGAGCAGTACTTC. Its protein is CASSQERGAGYEQYF.